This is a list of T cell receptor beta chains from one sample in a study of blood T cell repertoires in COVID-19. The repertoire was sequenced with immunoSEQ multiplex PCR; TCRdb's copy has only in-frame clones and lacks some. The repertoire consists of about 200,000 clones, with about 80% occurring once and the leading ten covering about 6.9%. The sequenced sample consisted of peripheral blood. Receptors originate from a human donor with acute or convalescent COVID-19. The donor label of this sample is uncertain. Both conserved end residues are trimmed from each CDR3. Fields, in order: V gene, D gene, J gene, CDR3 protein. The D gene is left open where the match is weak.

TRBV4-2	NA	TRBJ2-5	ASSPLRGEGEETQY
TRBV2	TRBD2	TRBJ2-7	ASSELAGVYEQY
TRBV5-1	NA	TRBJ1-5	ASSLDRVDQPQH
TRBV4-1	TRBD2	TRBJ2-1	ASSPSLVAGGLVEQF
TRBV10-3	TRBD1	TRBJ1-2	AITLTGGALEGYT
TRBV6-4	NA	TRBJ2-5	ASSDSSAGQETQY
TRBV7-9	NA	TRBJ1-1	ASRTGQTEAF
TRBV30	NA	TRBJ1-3	AWSVSRHSGNTIY
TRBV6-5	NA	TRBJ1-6	ASRSSGGNNSPLH
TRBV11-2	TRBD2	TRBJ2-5	ASSLRVEREGLTQETQY
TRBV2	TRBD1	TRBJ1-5	ASRGIPPGTGGRGILGSNQPQH
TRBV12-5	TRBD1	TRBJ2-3	ASGGQLTDTQY
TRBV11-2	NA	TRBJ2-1	ASSLAGVNEQF
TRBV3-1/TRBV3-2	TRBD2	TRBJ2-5	ASRPSGGPLETQY
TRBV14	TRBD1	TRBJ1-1	ASSQAGTGKTEAF
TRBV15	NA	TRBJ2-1	ATSRGSFEQF
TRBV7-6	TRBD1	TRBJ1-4	ASGRTGANEKLF
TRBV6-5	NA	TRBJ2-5	ASSNRQFQETQY
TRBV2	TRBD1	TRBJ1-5	ASSGRETGSNQPQH
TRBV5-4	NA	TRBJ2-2	ASSPQGGPRRTGELF
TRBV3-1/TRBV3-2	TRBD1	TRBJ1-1	ASSRTGGASEAF
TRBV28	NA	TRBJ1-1	ASSLGPRFF
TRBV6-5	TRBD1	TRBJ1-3	ASGETGRWGNTIY
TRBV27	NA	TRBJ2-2	ASSFLNTGELF
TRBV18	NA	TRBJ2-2	ASSQDSLSSTGELF
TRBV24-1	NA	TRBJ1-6	ATSTTPADSPLH
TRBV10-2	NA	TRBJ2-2	ASSATTGTGELF
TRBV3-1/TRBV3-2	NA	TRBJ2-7	ASSQGLSQGNKQY
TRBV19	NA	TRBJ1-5	GAKKVNQPQH
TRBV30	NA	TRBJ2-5	AWSNKETQY
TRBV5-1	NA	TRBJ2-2	ASSLRDTRF
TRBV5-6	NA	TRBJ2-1	ASSLGGQPYNEQF
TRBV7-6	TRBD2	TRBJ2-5	ASSLEASGRETQY